The 7 T cell receptor beta chains below were found in one sample sequenced in a study of siplizumab effects on memory and regulatory T cells. Some clones are missing from TCRdb's copy, which holds only in-frame ones; the method was immunoSEQ multiplex PCR. The table has 100,000 or so clones, about 91% seen once. The sequencing sample was made of CD4+ T cells sorted from blood. Source of these receptors: a human donor in good health. Some clones in this sample may be carry-over from other donors' samples.

The chain uses TRBV20-1 and TRBJ1-1, with unresolved D. The CDR3 spans 11 residues. The germline V and J ends were trimmed by 7 bases and 4 bases, with 10 bases remaining between them. Germline V CDR1 and CDR2: DFQATT, SNEGSKA (reference sequence). CDR3 coding DNA: TGCAGTGTTGATCCGAGCACTGAAGCTTTCTTT. Translated: CSVDPSTEAFF.

The rearrangement uses TRBV29-1 and TRBJ2-7; D may be TRBD1 (5 bases). The CDR3 totals 13 residues. Germline assignment: CDR1 SQVTM and CDR2 ANQGSEA. Trimming took 4 bases from V and 3 from J, leaving 13 bases between them. This chain's CDR3 is CSVAIRANYEQYF. The CDR3 region has the DNA TGCAGCGTTGCGATCAGGGCCAACTACGAGCAGTACTTC.

The chain has TRBV11-2 and TRBJ2-3, with D possibly matching TRBD2 (6 bases). Germline values: CDR1 SGHAT, CDR2 FQNNGV. This CDR3 spans 14 amino acids. Trimming took 1 base from V and 6 from J, leaving 11 bases between them. The CDR3 sequence is CASSLALAKDTQYF. The CDR3 nucleotides are TGTGCCAGCAGCTTAGCCCTAGCGAAGGATACGCAGTATTTT.

J is TRBJ1-2 and V is TRBV2; 7 bases fit TRBD1. The CDR3 runs 14 residues. Losses at the gene ends were 4 bases for V and 2 bases for J; bases not matched to a gene: 4. Germline V gene sequence: CDR1 SNHLY, CDR2 FYNNEI. The CDR3 spells CASSAHRGNYGYTF. DNA of the CDR3: TGTGCCAGCAGTGCTCACAGGGGAAACTATGGCTACACCTTC.

The chain employs TRBV5-6 and TRBJ2-3; D is perhaps TRBD1 or TRBD2 (5 bases each). V was pared by 4 bases and J by 1 base, with 19 bases between. The germline CDR1 and CDR2 sequences are SGHDT and YYEEEE. The CDR3 length is 17 residues. As DNA, the CDR3 is TGTGCCAGCAGCCTATTCGGGACGTCCCTTGGCACAGATACGCAGTATTTT. Protein: CASSLFGTSLGTDTQYF.

The genes are TRBV19 and TRBJ2-1; 9 bases fit TRBD1. The germline gives CDR1 LNHDA, CDR2 SQIVND (reference sequence). The ends lost 6 bases at V and 6 bases at J; junction bases unmatched: 6. This CDR3 spans 14 amino acids. CDR3 sequence: CASSRDRVSNEQFF. As DNA, the CDR3 is TGTGCCAGTAGCCGGGACAGGGTTTCCAATGAGCAGTTCTTC.

The chain uses TRBV6-5 and TRBJ2-1; a possible D gene is TRBD2 (6 bases). CDR1 and CDR2 (germline): MNHEY, SVGAGI. Trimming removed 7 bases from V and 6 bases from J, with 16 bases in between. This CDR3 is 14 amino acids long. The CDR3 sequence is CASNRDSFSNEQFF. The CDR3 nucleotides read TGTGCCAGCAACCGGGACTCCTTCTCCAATGAGCAGTTCTTC.